This T cell receptor (beta chain) is from a study of blood T cell repertoires in COVID-19. Across the study: Samples came from the United States, Italy and Spain, spanning acute and convalescent COVID-19. From T cells, B-cell-depleted T cells, or PBMCs came the material, which was cDNA or gDNA.

This CDR3 has 14 amino acids. CDR1 and CDR2 (germline): KGHDR, SFDVKD. V shed 3 bases and J shed 4 bases, with 11 bases lying between them. In the study's own analysis: It was from reference gene primer amplification that nucleated cell counts were estimated. Data came from immunoSEQ multiplex PCR; TCRdb stores just in-frame clones and leaves some out. V, J and clone size are taken as reported in that table, and D and trimming were inferred from the DNA itself. Seen here are some 120,000 clones, 80% to 90% observed once, and the top ten hold around 30%. The J gene is TRBJ1-1, the V gene TRBV24-1; D possibly corresponds to TRBD1 (5 bases). Sample: peripheral blood. This sequence originates from a man in his 70s with active or convalescent COVID-19. CDR3 region: CATSDHPGGTEAFF. In nucleotides, the CDR3 is TGTGCCACCAGTGATCACCCGGGGGGCACTGAAGCTTTCTTT.